Listed below are T cell receptor beta chains from one sample, sequenced in a study of breast tumors, draining lymph nodes, adjacent tissues. TCRdb used MiXCR to reprocess the multiplex PCR reads, holding one entry per CDR3 protein. Here the sample spans about 220,000 distinct CDR3 sequences, roughly a third being singletons. The source material was axillary lymph node tissue. These receptors all stem from a female donor with breast cancer. Some clones in this sample may be carry-over from other donors' samples. Both conserved end residues are part of each CDR3. D genes are given only for firm matches. Expanded clones get a size class; other rows say once, few or many, or leave the size out.

many	TRBV29-1	TRBD2	TRBJ2-1	14	CSVKRGGSVGEQFF	TGCAGCGTGAAGCGGGGGGGAAGTGTCGGTGAGCAGTTCTTC
many	TRBV20-1	.	TRBJ1-2	13	CSAQTGPGDGYTF	TGCAGTGCGCAGACAGGACCTGGGGATGGCTACACCTTC
many	TRBV5-1	TRBD2	TRBJ2-7	13	CASSQREGYEQYF	TGCGCCAGCAGCCAGCGGGAGGGCTACGAGCAGTACTTC
many	TRBV7-3	.	TRBJ1-6	15	CASSLATGQNSPLHF	TGTGCCAGCAGCTTGGCGACAGGCCAGAATTCACCCCTCCACTTT
.	TRBV5-1	.	TRBJ1-2	16	CVSSLAGGNSNYGYTF	TGCGTCAGCAGCTTGGCCGGGGGGAATTCCAACTATGGCTACACCTTC
.	TRBV6-2/TRBV6-3	.	TRBJ2-2	10	CASGVGELFF	TGTGCCAGCGGGGTCGGGGAGCTGTTTTTT
few	TRBV2	.	TRBJ2-4	14	CASTSPSNEDIQYF	TGTGCCAGCACCAGCCCCTCCAACGAGGACATTCAGTACTTC
many	TRBV7-8	TRBD2	TRBJ2-1	13	CASGLAGYNEQFF	TGTGCCAGCGGCCTAGCGGGGTACAATGAGCAGTTCTTC
many	TRBV7-2	.	TRBJ2-5	15	CASSLRTTGRETQYF	TGTGCCAGCAGCTTAAGGACGACGGGGCGAGAGACCCAGTACTTC
.	TRBV20-1	.	TRBJ2-5	11	CSASGQETQYF	TGCAGTGCTAGCGGACAAGAGACCCAGTACTTC
.	TRBV2	.	TRBJ2-5	17	CASSEAGVPGSKETQYF	TGTGCCAGCAGTGAAGCGGGGGTCCCCGGGTCGAAAGAGACCCAGTACTTC
many	TRBV4-1	.	TRBJ2-7	20	CASSQDRQGTRGRGSYEQYF	TGCGCCAGCAGCCAAGACCGTCAGGGGACTCGCGGGAGAGGCTCCTACGAGCAGTACTTC
.	TRBV27	TRBD1	TRBJ1-4	16	CASSLFYGRDREKLFF	TGTGCCAGCAGTTTATTTTACGGGAGGGACAGGGAAAAACTGTTTTTT
.	TRBV7-3	TRBD1	TRBJ2-5	14	CASSPTGGKETQYF	TGTGCCAGCAGCCCAACAGGGGGGAAAGAGACCCAGTACTTC
many	TRBV10-3	.	TRBJ2-7	14	CAIRGGTNSYEQYF	TGTGCCATCAGAGGCGGGACGAACTCCTACGAGCAGTACTTC
many	TRBV19	.	TRBJ2-2	11	CASSNTGELFF	TGTGCCAGTTCGAACACCGGGGAGCTGTTTTTT
many	TRBV6-1	.	TRBJ1-4	15	CASSDTVGRHEKLFF	TGTGCCAGCAGTGATACAGTGGGCCGTCATGAAAAACTGTTTTTT
many	TRBV7-2	.	TRBJ2-1	13	CASSLLGSDEQFF	TGTGCCAGCAGCTTACTGGGTTCGGATGAGCAGTTCTTC
many	TRBV6-5	TRBD1	TRBJ1-2	14	CASSYGGGSGGYTF	TGTGCCAGCAGTTACGGAGGGGGCTCTGGAGGCTACACCTTC
many	TRBV5-1	.	TRBJ1-6	17	CASSLAGTASYNSPLHF	TGCGCCAGCAGCTTGGCCGGAACCGCCTCCTATAATTCACCCCTCCACTTT
.	TRBV20-1	.	TRBJ1-4	12	CSARDTNEKLFF	TGCAGTGCTAGAGATACCAATGAAAAACTGTTTTTT
.	TRBV28	.	TRBJ1-5	17	CASQDTSFGRSNQPQHF	TGTGCCAGCCAGGACACATCCTTTGGAAGAAGCAATCAGCCCCAGCATTTT
many	TRBV15	.	TRBJ1-1	12	CATSRDKASAFF	TGTGCCACCAGCAGAGATAAGGCTTCAGCTTTCTTT
many	TRBV10-1	TRBD1	TRBJ1-4	15	CASSTDRDGIGKLFF	TGCGCCAGCAGCACAGACAGGGATGGTATTGGAAAACTGTTTTTT
once	TRBV11-3	TRBD1	TRBJ2-5	15	CASTFRGRNGETQYF	TGTGCCAGCACCTTCAGGGGGCGTAACGGGGAGACCCAGTACTTC
many	TRBV11-3	.	TRBJ2-5	15	CASSPGTTLGETQYF	TGTGCCAGCAGTCCCGGGACGACCCTGGGAGAGACCCAGTACTTC
.	TRBV25-1	TRBD1	TRBJ2-1	17	CASSDLGPRGSYNEQFF	TGTGCCAGCAGTGACCTGGGTCCCAGGGGGTCCTACAATGAGCAGTTCTTC
.	TRBV20-1	.	TRBJ1-1	14	CSARVTGRNTEAFF	TGCAGTGCTAGAGTTACAGGAAGGAACACTGAAGCTTTCTTT
many	TRBV6-6	TRBD1	TRBJ1-3	13	CASTRQGGNTIYF	TGTGCCAGCACTCGACAGGGAGGCAACACCATATATTTT
few	TRBV3-1	TRBD1	TRBJ2-1	14	CASSDRGRYNEQFF	TGTGCCAGCAGCGACAGGGGTAGATACAATGAGCAGTTCTTC
many	TRBV25-1	.	TRBJ2-1	15	CASSEVSASRNEQFF	TGTGCCAGCAGTGAAGTTTCGGCTAGCCGGAATGAGCAGTTCTTC
many	TRBV19	TRBD2	TRBJ2-3	19	CASSIVGRTGTSGTDTQYF	TGTGCCAGTAGTATAGTCGGGAGGACAGGGACTAGCGGCACAGATACGCAGTATTTT
many	TRBV29-1	.	TRBJ1-2	11	CSVATVGGYTF	TGCAGCGTTGCGACAGTCGGGGGCTACACCTTC
.	TRBV24-1	.	TRBJ2-2	16	CASSPEGQTRTGELFF	TGTGCCAGCTCACCAGAGGGGCAAACCCGAACCGGGGAGCTGTTTTTT
few	TRBV6-6	TRBD2	TRBJ2-2	20	CASSLKAAPTSGRITGELFF	TGTGCCAGCAGTCTCAAGGCAGCCCCGACTAGCGGGAGGATCACCGGGGAGCTGTTTTTT
.	TRBV25-1	TRBD1	TRBJ1-6	12	CASRTGYSPLHF	TGTGCCAGCCGGACAGGATATTCACCCCTCCACTTT
.	TRBV10-3	TRBD1	TRBJ1-4	14	CATGQGAGGEKLFF	TGTGCCACTGGACAGGGGGCAGGTGGTGAAAAACTGTTTTTT
many	TRBV7-9	.	TRBJ2-3	15	CASSLRGGYTDTQYF	TGTGCCAGCAGCTTACGGGGAGGATACACAGATACGCAGTATTTT
many	TRBV20-1	.	TRBJ2-7	16	CSARSPQTSSPYEQYF	TGCAGTGCTAGATCTCCCCAGACCTCAAGCCCCTACGAGCAGTACTTC
few	TRBV7-9	TRBD2	TRBJ2-7	20	CASSSRGTSGTYSPSYEQYF	TGTGCCAGCAGCTCGAGGGGCACTAGCGGCACATATTCACCCTCCTACGAGCAGTACTTC
.	TRBV27	TRBD2	TRBJ2-5	15	CASSNPSGGRETQYF	TGTGCCAGCAGTAATCCGAGCGGGGGTAGGGAGACCCAGTACTTC
.	TRBV3-1	.	TRBJ2-1	14	CASSQEEAYNEQFF	TGTGCCAGCAGCCAAGAAGAGGCGTACAATGAGCAGTTCTTC
.	TRBV7-2	TRBD1	TRBJ1-1	16	CASSWLPQGPNTEAFF	TGTGCCAGCAGCTGGCTGCCACAGGGGCCGAACACTGAAGCTTTCTTT
.	TRBV10-3	TRBD1	TRBJ1-5	14	CAISGDRVNQPQHF	TGTGCCATCAGTGGTGACAGGGTTAATCAGCCCCAGCATTTT
.	TRBV9	.	TRBJ2-1	15	CASSELQGLGNEQFF	TGTGCCAGCAGCGAGTTACAGGGTCTGGGCAATGAGCAGTTCTTC